Below are 26 T cell receptor beta chains sequenced from a single sample in a study of shared clonotypes between healthy human individuals. Using immunoSEQ multiplex PCR, the repertoire was profiled, and TCRdb retains in-frame clones only, with some absent. The sample yields some 2,000,000 clones, under 97% seen once. Sequenced: naive CD4+ T cells sorted from blood. The subset is: CD45RA+ positively selected. The source is a man between 18 and 35 years old in good health.

The J gene is TRBJ1-1, the V gene TRBV7-2, with D tentatively TRBD1 (6 bases). Trimming pared 0 bases from V and 9 bases from J, leaving 17 bases between. CDR3 size: 15 residues. The germline V gene encodes CDR1 SGHTA and CDR2 FQGNSA. The CDR3 region is CASSLALVTGKQAFF. The CDR3 DNA follows: TGTGCCAGCAGCTTAGCGCTAGTGACAGGAAAACAAGCTTTCTTT.

The J gene is TRBJ1-5, the V gene TRBV5-1; D might be TRBD1 (6 bases). This CDR3 is 15 amino acids long. Germline V gene sequence: CDR1 SGHRS, CDR2 YFSETQ. The V end was cut by 0 bases, the J end by 3 bases, with 10 bases between. For the CDR3, the DNA is TGCGCCAGCAGCTTGGCAGGGGCCGCCAATCAGCCCCAGCATTTT. It encodes CASSLAGAANQPQHF.

The chain has TRBV30 and TRBJ2-6; D remains unclear. Trimming pared 1 base from V and 2 bases from J, leaving 9 bases between. In germline, CDR1 is GTSNPN, CDR2 SVGIG (reference sequence). There are 15 residues in the CDR3. The CDR3 DNA reads TGTGCCTGGAGTGCCTTAAATGCTGGGGCCAACGTCCTGACTTTC. Translating gives CAWSALNAGANVLTF.

This chain uses TRBV7-6 with TRBJ2-3; tentative D call: TRBD1 (6 bases). Germline V lookup: CDR1 SGHVS, CDR2 FNYEAQ. V lost 4 bases to trimming and J lost 2 bases, with 13 bases between them. This CDR3 has 15 amino acids. The CDR3 spells CASSSSGTHTDTQYF. The DNA for the CDR3 is TGTGCCAGCAGCTCCTCCGGGACACACACAGATACGCAGTATTTT.

V usage is TRBV6-5 and J usage is TRBJ2-7; possibly TRBD1 for D (6 bases). The V gene lost 7 bases and the J gene lost 4 bases, with 11 bases spanning the gap. In germline, CDR1 is MNHEY, CDR2 SVGAGI. The CDR3 is made up of 12 amino acids. The CDR3 loop is CASTSQGYEQYF. DNA of the CDR3: TGTGCCAGCACCTCACAGGGTTACGAGCAGTACTTC.

In its sample, this clone was seen once. The V and J genes are TRBV6-5 and TRBJ2-3, with 8 bases aligning to TRBD1. Losses at the gene ends were 7 bases for V and 3 bases for J; bases not matched to a gene: 6. In germline, CDR1 is MNHEY, CDR2 SVGAGI. The CDR3 is made up of 14 amino acids. CDR3 in amino acids: CASKVGQGTDTQYF. CDR3 nucleotide sequence: TGTGCCAGCAAGGTCGGACAGGGAACAGATACGCAGTATTTT.

The V gene is TRBV6-1, the J gene TRBJ1-5, with D uncertain. The germline V and J ends were trimmed by 2 bases and 9 bases, with 20 bases remaining between them. This CDR3 is 16 amino acids long. Germline CDR1 and CDR2: MNHNS and SASEGT. CDR3 coding DNA: TGTGCCAGCAGTGAACACCTGAGCCGGGAGACCTCGCCCCAGCATTTT. Translated: CASSEHLSRETSPQHF.

V and J are TRBV6-5 and TRBJ2-7; possibly TRBD1 or TRBD2 for D (5 bases each). V gave up 8 bases and J gave up 4 bases, with 18 bases separating them. Germline V gene lookup returns CDR1 MNHEY and CDR2 SVGAGI. The CDR3 covers 14 residues. Written as DNA, the CDR3 is TGTGCCAGCCGACGGGGCCCATCGGGGTACGAGCAGTACTTC. Encoded protein: CASRRGPSGYEQYF.

This chain uses TRBV10-3 with TRBJ2-1; D is uncertain. Germline values: CDR1 ENHRY, CDR2 SYGVKD. The CDR3 has 12 residues. V lost 10 bases, J lost 5 bases, and 12 bases lay in between. The DNA of the CDR3 is TGTGCCACGTACGACTTAGACAATGAGCAGTTCTTC. Translation gives CATYDLDNEQFF.

In this sample, this clone turned up once. The genes are TRBV30 and TRBJ1-4; 7 nucleotides agree with TRBD1. There are 16 residues in the CDR3. The trim removed 4 bases at V and 0 bases at J, leaving 8 bases unmatched. Germline V gene lookup returns CDR1 GTSNPN and CDR2 SVGIG (reference sequence). Written as DNA, the CDR3 is TGTGCCTGGAACCGGGACAGAATCTCAACTAATGAAAAACTGTTTTTT. It encodes CAWNRDRISTNEKLFF. Supplemented by reference TRBV30 and TRBJ1-4, the full variable domain reads SQTIHQWPATLVQPVGSPLSLECTVEGTSNPNLYWYRQAAGRGLQLLFYSVGIGQISSEVPQNLSASRPQDRQFILSSKKLLLSDSGFYLCAWNRDRISTNEKLFFGSGTQLSVL.

J is TRBJ1-2 and V is TRBV18, with 7 nucleotides matching TRBD1. Looked up from germline, CDR1 is KGHSH and CDR2 is LQKENI. Trimming removed 6 bases from V and 1 base from J; junction bases left unmatched: 14. This CDR3 region has 17 residues. The CDR3 sequence is CASSESTGTDFNYGYTF. CDR3 nucleotide sequence: TGTGCCAGCTCCGAATCTACCGGGACAGACTTTAACTATGGCTACACCTTC.

The chain uses TRBV6-1 and TRBJ2-3; 7 nucleotides agree with TRBD2. V shed 3 bases and J 6 bases; nucleotides not matched to a gene: 3. Germline CDR1 is MNHNS and CDR2 is SASEGT. The CDR3 covers 13 residues. The CDR3 coding sequence is TGTGCCAGCAGTGATCGGGGGGTGGATACGCAGTATTTT. It codes for CASSDRGVDTQYF.

The J gene is TRBJ2-7, the V gene TRBV18; 7 bases line up with TRBD1. This CDR3 comprises 15 residues. Germline CDR1 reads KGHSH; CDR2 reads LQKENI. V gave up 2 bases and J gave up 0 bases; unmatched junction bases: 4. The CDR3 nucleotides are TGTGCCAGCTCACCAAGGGACAGACTCTCCTACGAGCAGTACTTC. This gives the protein CASSPRDRLSYEQYF.

The chain carries TRBV12-5 and TRBJ1-5; possibly TRBD1 for D (5 bases). The V and J ends lost 7 bases and 4 bases respectively, with 14 bases between them. The V gene's germline CDR1 is LGHNT and CDR2 FRNRAP. This CDR3 is 14 amino acids long. The CDR3 sequence: CASEPTVPNQPQHF. Written as DNA, the CDR3 is TGTGCTAGTGAGCCGACAGTCCCTAATCAGCCCCAGCATTTT.

J is TRBJ2-2 and V is TRBV11-3; unclear D gene. The germline V gene has CDR1 SGHNT and CDR2 YENEEA. Between the trimmed V and J ends, which lost 2 bases and 8 bases, there was a span of 12 bases. The CDR3 runs 14 residues. The CDR3 sequence is CASSLNPVGGELFF. CDR3 nucleotides: TGTGCCAGCAGCTTAAATCCGGTTGGAGGGGAGCTGTTTTTT.

The chain couples TRBV5-5 to TRBJ1-2; D is ambiguous. This CDR3 spans 15 amino acids. V lost 0 bases to trimming and J lost 5 bases, with 14 bases between them. Germline V gene lookup returns CDR1 SGHKS and CDR2 YYEKEE (reference sequence). In nucleotides, the CDR3 is TGTGCCAGCAGCTTGGCTCTGGGTCCTTCTTATGGCTACACCTTC. Translation: CASSLALGPSYGYTF.

The rearrangement uses TRBV7-9 and TRBJ1-4; TRBD1 might be the D (5 bases). The ends were cut back, 1 base at V and 5 bases at J, with 14 bases in the middle. Germline lookup yields CDR1 SEHNR and CDR2 FQNEAQ (reference sequence). This CDR3 comprises 16 residues. The CDR3 here is CASSLGVGVENEKLFF. In nucleotides, the CDR3 is TGTGCCAGCAGCTTAGGTGTAGGGGTCGAGAATGAAAAACTGTTTTTT.

With respect to this clone: This sample also contains other DNA sequences that code for the same CDR3. V usage is TRBV2 and J usage is TRBJ1-1; 7 nucleotides line up with TRBD1. The CDR3 length is 14 residues. Trimming took 4 bases from V and 0 from J; bases not matched to a gene: 2. From germline, CDR1 is SNHLY and CDR2 FYNNEI. The chain's CDR3 is CASSGQGLNTEAFF. CDR3 coding DNA: TGTGCCAGCAGTGGACAGGGCTTGAACACTGAAGCTTTCTTT.

The CDR3 nucleotides read TGTGCCAGCAGCTTAAGAAGGGAGGTGCCCGCGAAGGGGAAATTGAATGAAAAACTGTTTTTT. Residues: CASSLRREVPAKGKLNEKLFF. The chain carries TRBV13 and TRBJ1-4; tentative D call: TRBD1 (5 bases). The CDR3 consists of 21 residues. From germline, CDR1 is PRHDT and CDR2 FYEKMQ (reference sequence). The ends were cut back, 2 bases at V and 5 bases at J, with 30 bases in the middle.

The chain links TRBV6-5 to TRBJ1-6, with D unresolved. Germline V gene sequence: CDR1 MNHEY, CDR2 SVGAGI. The CDR3 extends over 15 amino acids. Trimming removed 0 bases from V and 7 bases from J, with 10 bases in between. CDR3 bases: TGTGCCAGCAGTTACTCGGGGATTGAGAATTCACCCCTCCACTTT. The encoded protein is CASSYSGIENSPLHF.

The chain carries TRBV28 and TRBJ2-2, with 9 positions matching TRBD2. The CDR3 contains 15 residues. Germline values: CDR1 MDHEN, CDR2 SYDVKM. V lost 4 bases and J lost 5; bases outside the gene matches: 5. CDR3 region: CASSSGTSRTGELFF. DNA of the CDR3: TGTGCCAGCAGTTCGGGGACTAGCCGAACCGGGGAGCTGTTTTTT.

This chain links TRBV5-4 with TRBJ1-6; 7 bases agree with TRBD1. Trimming cost V 4 bases and J 7 bases; bases outside gene matches: 8. CDR3 length equals 15 residues. Germline CDR1 is SGHNT and CDR2 is YYREEE (reference sequence). The CDR3 region has the DNA TGTGCCAGCAGCACCGGACAGGTTGAAAATTCACCCCTCCACTTT. Its translation: CASSTGQVENSPLHF.

This chain connects TRBV30 to TRBJ2-1; possibly TRBD2 for D (6 bases). This CDR3 is built from 14 residues. The V end lost 4 bases, the J end lost 6 bases, and 16 bases lay between the germline ends. CDR1 and CDR2 (germline): GTSNPN, SVGIG (reference sequence). CDR3 residues: CAWKRDLGSNEQFF. The DNA of the CDR3 is TGTGCCTGGAAAAGGGACTTGGGGAGCAATGAGCAGTTCTTC.

The chain recombines TRBV9 with TRBJ2-3; TRBD1 might be the D (6 bases). Germline assignment: CDR1 SGDLS and CDR2 YYNGEE. The CDR3 has 16 residues. V lost 3 bases, J lost 0 bases, and 14 bases lay in between. DNA for the CDR3: TGTGCCAGCAGCGGAGGGGGAGACAGAAGCACAGATACGCAGTATTTT. This codes for CASSGGGDRSTDTQYF.

As DNA, the CDR3 is TGTGCCAGCGCGTGGGACGAGCAGTACTTC. Protein sequence: CASAWDEQYF. The V call is TRBV6-1, the J call TRBJ2-7; D remains unclear. Germline CDR1 reads MNHNS; CDR2 reads SASEGT. V lost 8 bases and J lost 5, with 7 bases in between. The CDR3 runs to 10 residues.

In regard to this clone: Other DNA sequences of this sample code for an identical CDR3. The V call is TRBV5-4, the J call TRBJ2-5, with D unresolved. Per the germline V gene, CDR1 is SGHNT and CDR2 is YYREEE (reference sequence). The V gene lost 0 bases and the J gene lost 2 bases, with 11 bases spanning the gap. The CDR3 is 15 residues long. CDR3 in DNA: TGTGCCAGCAGCTTGGTTGGCACAGCACAAGAGACCCAGTACTTC. Encoded protein: CASSLVGTAQETQYF.